This TCR beta chain was sequenced for a study of immune characterization of retroperitoneal liposarcoma. TCRdb re-derived calls from the PCR reads in MiXCR, one entry per CDR3 protein. Here the sample spans approximately 9,300 distinct CDR3 sequences, about 25% being singletons. Unmatched junction bases numbered 7, after V lost 5 bases and J lost 4 bases. The CDR3 extends over 15 amino acids. Germline lookup yields CDR1 MNHEY and CDR2 SMNVEV (reference sequence). The V and J genes are TRBV27 and TRBJ2-1, with 8 positions matching TRBD1. The sequenced sample was blood. The TCR was taken from a male donor with retroperitoneal liposarcoma. Written as DNA, the CDR3 is TGTGCCAGCAGTCTGGACAGGGACCCGTACAATGAGCAGTTCTTC. Amino acids: CASSLDRDPYNEQFF.